Presented here are 20 T cell receptor beta chains from one specimen sequenced in a study of radiotherapy plus CTLA-4 blockade in lung cancer (dated by TCRdb to between 2018 and 2020). The library came from the immunoSEQ multiplex PCR assay. TCRdb obtained this table from immuneACCESS and retained in-frame rearrangements with V and J assigned. These tables miss some clones; where compared with another copy, unresolved V genes account for less than half of the shortfall, and the remainder is unexplained. The sample table shows around 63,000 clones, and approximately 79% are seen once. Clones ranked in the top ten supply about a sixth of the sample. This material consisted of peripheral blood, taken from a patient treated with radiotherapy plus ipilimumab. Receptors originate from a human donor with non-small cell lung cancer whose response to radiotherapy plus ipilimumab could not be evaluated. Some clones in this sample may be carry-over from other donors' samples.

This clone is medium-sized in the sample. The chain recombines TRBV5-4 with TRBJ2-3, with TRBD2 identical over 11 bases. The ends lost 2 bases at V and 2 bases at J; junction bases unmatched: 4. Per the germline V gene, CDR1 is SGHNT and CDR2 is YYREEE (reference sequence). This CDR3 is built from 16 residues. Written as DNA, the CDR3 is TGTGCCAGCAGCTTCCTAGCGGGGGGTAACACAGATACGCAGTATTTT. The encoded protein is CASSFLAGGNTDTQYF.

This clone was observed once. This chain connects TRBV19 to TRBJ1-2; no firm D call. Trimming removed 7 bases from V and 0 bases from J, with 6 bases in between. CDR3 length: 12 residues. Germline values: CDR1 LNHDA, CDR2 SQIVND (reference sequence). CDR3 in DNA: TGTGCCAGTACCAAAACTAACTATGGCTACACCTTC. It translates to CASTKTNYGYTF. Supplemented by reference TRBV19 and TRBJ1-2, the full variable domain reads DGGITQSPKYLFRKEGQNVTLSCEQNLNHDAMYWYRQDPGQGLRLIYYSQIVNDFQKGDIAEGYSVSREKKESFPLTVTSAQKNPTAFYLCASTKTNYGYTFGSGTRLTVV.

The chain combines TRBV5-1 with TRBJ1-1; the match to TRBD1 covers 8 bases. This CDR3 is 13 amino acids long. Unmatched junction bases numbered 4, after V lost 2 bases and J lost 7 bases. Germline lookup yields CDR1 SGHRS and CDR2 YFSETQ. CDR3 region: CASSFQGAREAFF. In DNA form, the CDR3 reads TGCGCCAGCAGCTTCCAGGGGGCGCGTGAAGCTTTCTTT.

The chain is built from TRBV11-2 and TRBJ2-1; the D gene is possibly TRBD1 (5 bases). V was clipped by 5 bases and J by 3 bases, with 11 bases between them. The germline V gene has CDR1 SGHAT and CDR2 FQNNGV. The CDR3 is made up of 14 amino acids. CDR3 residues: CASSPWGGYNEQFF. The CDR3 bases are TGTGCCAGCAGCCCCTGGGGCGGCTACAATGAGCAGTTCTTC. Full variable domain (outside the CDR3, taken from reference TRBV11-2 and TRBJ2-1): EAGVAQSPRYKIIEKRQSVAFWCNPISGHATLYWYQQILGQGPKLLIQFQNNGVVDDSQLPKDRFSAERLKGVDSTLKIQPAKLEDSAVYLCASSPWGGYNEQFFGPGTRLTVL.

The rearrangement links TRBV5-1 to TRBJ1-1; 7 bases are a match to TRBD1. V lost 5 bases to trimming and J lost 4 bases; unmatched junction nucleotides: 11. Germline lookup yields CDR1 SGHRS and CDR2 YFSETQ. The CDR3 contains 15 residues. CDR3 protein: CASRWTGTEGTEAFF. The CDR3, as DNA: TGCGCCAGCAGATGGACCGGGACAGAGGGCACTGAAGCTTTCTTT.

The rearrangement uses TRBV5-1 and TRBJ2-7, with TRBD1 matching 7 bases. CDR1 and CDR2 from the germline V gene are SGHRS and YFSETQ. Trimming removed 1 base from V and 2 bases from J; junction bases left unmatched: 3. The CDR3 spans 14 residues. The DNA of the CDR3 is TGCGCCAGCAGCTTGTCGGGACAGACCTACGAGCAGTACTTC. It yields the protein CASSLSGQTYEQYF.

The chain has TRBV30 and TRBJ2-7; a weak D match, TRBD1 (5 bases). V gave up 0 bases and J gave up 7 bases, with 10 bases separating them. CDR1 GTSNPN and CDR2 SVGIG come from the germline V gene (reference sequence). This CDR3 comprises 12 residues. The CDR3 region has the DNA TGTGCCTGGAGTGTTGGGGCAGGGGAGCAGTACTTC. Protein sequence: CAWSVGAGEQYF.

J is TRBJ1-5 and V is TRBV4-1, with a tentative D call TRBD1 (5 bases). The CDR3 is 17 amino acids. The V end lost 0 bases, the J end lost 2 bases, and 14 bases lay between the germline ends. Germline CDR1 reads MGHRA; CDR2 reads YSYEKL. DNA for the CDR3: TGCGCCAGCAGCCAAGACGAGTCGGCCAGGGGCAATCAGCCCCAGCATTTT. Translated: CASSQDESARGNQPQHF.

This clone was observed a single time. The chain uses TRBV18 and TRBJ2-1, with TRBD1 matching over 10 bases. The CDR3 has 15 residues. Germline loops: CDR1 KGHSH, CDR2 LQKENI. V trimming: 3 bases; J trimming: 4 bases; junction bases outside the gene matches: 3. The CDR3 loop reads CASSPDRGIYNEQFF. The DNA for the CDR3 is TGTGCCAGCTCACCGGACAGGGGGATATACAATGAGCAGTTCTTC.

CDR3 sequence reads: CASSLRGAMTYNEQFF. The CDR3 coding sequence is TGTGCCAGCAGCTTACGGGGGGCGATGACCTACAATGAGCAGTTCTTC. The rearrangement uses TRBV11-3 and TRBJ2-1; D is possibly TRBD2 (7 bases). V was trimmed by 2 bases and J by 2 bases, leaving 13 bases between them. This CDR3 contains 16 residues. Germline lookup yields CDR1 SGHNT and CDR2 YENEEA.

CDR3 protein: CASSPSNEKLFF. The CDR3 nucleotides are TGTGCCAGCAGCCCCTCTAATGAAAAACTGTTTTTT. The V gene is TRBV7-2, the J gene TRBJ1-4, with unresolved D. Trimming stripped 5 bases from V and 3 bases from J, with 4 bases between. Germline CDR1 reads SGHTA; CDR2 reads FQGNSA. This CDR3 has 12 residues. Looking up the rest from reference TRBV7-2 and TRBJ1-4 gives the full variable domain: GAGVSQSPSNKVTEKGKDVELRCDPISGHTALYWYRQSLGQGLEFLIYFQGNSAPDKSGLPSDRFSAERTGGSVSTLTIQRTQQEDSAVYLCASSPSNEKLFFGSGTQLSVL.

V is TRBV9 and J is TRBJ1-1; D gene ambiguous. The germline V gene has CDR1 SGDLS and CDR2 YYNGEE. V lost 3 bases and J lost 4, with 13 bases in between. The CDR3 is 14 amino acids. The CDR3 DNA follows: TGTGCCAGCAGCGCCCGTGCCCAGGCCACTGAAGCTTTCTTT. Its protein product is CASSARAQATEAFF.

This rearrangement joins TRBV5-1 to TRBJ1-2; the D gene is possibly TRBD1 (5 bases). Germline loops: CDR1 SGHRS, CDR2 YFSETQ. Trimming removed 3 bases at V and 8 bases at J, with 17 bases between. This CDR3 region has 14 residues. For the CDR3, the DNA is TGCGCCAGCAGCTCGGAGGGGTTCACTCGAGGCTACACCTTC. Residues: CASSSEGFTRGYTF.

This rearrangement joins TRBV5-1 to TRBJ2-3; D is possibly TRBD2 (6 bases). Germline V lookup: CDR1 SGHRS, CDR2 YFSETQ. V lost 6 bases and J lost 2, with 16 bases in between. The CDR3 is made up of 15 amino acids. CDR3 sequence: CASTPRAGLTDTQYF. In DNA form, the CDR3 reads TGCGCCAGCACCCCACGGGCGGGACTCACAGATACGCAGTATTTT.

This chain uses TRBV7-8 with TRBJ1-1, with 10 bases identical to TRBD1. The CDR3 is 16 amino acids. The germline V gene encodes CDR1 SGHVS and CDR2 FQNEAQ. Germline trimming cut 2 bases from V and 8 bases from J; bases unmatched to any gene: 11. The chain's CDR3 is CASSLFYPGTGDEAFF. The CDR3 DNA reads as TGTGCCAGCAGCTTATTCTACCCCGGGACAGGGGACGAAGCTTTCTTT. Supplemented by reference TRBV7-8 and TRBJ1-1, the full variable domain reads GAGVSQSPRYKVAKRGQDVALRCDPISGHVSLFWYQQALGQGPEFLTYFQNEAQLDKSGLPSDRFFAERPEGSVSTLKIQRTQQEDSAVYLCASSLFYPGTGDEAFFGQGTRLTVV.

The chain employs TRBV29-1 and TRBJ2-1, with 12 bases matching TRBD1. The CDR3 sequence is 14 residues long. The germline CDR1 and CDR2 sequences are SQVTM and ANQGSEA. Trimming at V came to 7 bases and at J to 8 bases, leaving 9 bases not matched to a gene. In nucleotides, the CDR3 is TGCAGCGCCCTCCGGGACAGGGGGCGATATGAGCAGTTCTTC. Translated: CSALRDRGRYEQFF.

This chain uses TRBV11-1 with TRBJ2-2; the match to TRBD1 covers 8 bases. CDR1 is SGHAT, CDR2 FQDESV, per germline (reference sequence). This CDR3 comprises 16 residues. Trimming took 2 bases from V and 4 from J; bases not matched to a gene: 6. The CDR3 coding sequence is TGTGCCAGCAGCTTATTCGGGACAGGTTCCACCGGGGAGCTGTTTTTT. Residues: CASSLFGTGSTGELFF.

This rearrangement joins TRBV7-9 to TRBJ1-6; 7 nucleotides agree with TRBD1. Per germline, CDR1 SEHNR and CDR2 FQNEAQ (reference sequence). V shed 2 bases and J 9 bases; nucleotides not matched to a gene: 4. The CDR3 runs 14 residues. The CDR3, as DNA: TGTGCCAGCAGCTTAACAGGGGTGGCTTCACCCCTCCACTTT. Residues: CASSLTGVASPLHF.

The rearrangement links TRBV7-2 to TRBJ2-1; 12 nucleotides agree with TRBD1. The J segment lost 6 bases and the V segment lost 0 bases, leaving 3 bases of the junction unmatched. CDR3 length: 16 amino acids. In germline, CDR1 is SGHTA, CDR2 FQGNSA. The CDR3 region has the DNA TGTGCCAGCAGCTTAGCGGGACAGGGGGCAAGCAATGAGCAGTTCTTC. Protein product: CASSLAGQGASNEQFF.

The rearrangement links TRBV6-1 to TRBJ2-3; D gene uncertain. CDR3 length: 11 amino acids. With 3 bases removed from V and 11 bases from J, the gap between germline ends came to 9 bases. CDR1 is MNHNS, CDR2 SASEGT, per germline. CDR3 in DNA: TGTGCCAGCAGTGATCCCCGGGTGCAGTATTTT. It yields the protein CASSDPRVQYF.